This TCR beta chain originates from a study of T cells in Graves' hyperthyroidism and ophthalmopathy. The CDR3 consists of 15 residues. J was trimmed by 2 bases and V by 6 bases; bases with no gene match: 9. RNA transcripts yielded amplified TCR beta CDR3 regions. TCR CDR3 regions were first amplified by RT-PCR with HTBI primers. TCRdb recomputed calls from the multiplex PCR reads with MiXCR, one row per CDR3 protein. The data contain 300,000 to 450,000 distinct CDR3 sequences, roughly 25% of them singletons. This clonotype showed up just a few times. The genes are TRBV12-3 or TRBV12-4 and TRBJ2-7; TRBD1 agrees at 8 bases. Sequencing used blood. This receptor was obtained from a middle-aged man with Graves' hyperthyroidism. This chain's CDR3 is CASSSVQGVPYEQYF. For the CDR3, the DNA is TGTGCCAGCAGCTCAGTACAGGGGGTACCCTACGAGCAGTACTTC.